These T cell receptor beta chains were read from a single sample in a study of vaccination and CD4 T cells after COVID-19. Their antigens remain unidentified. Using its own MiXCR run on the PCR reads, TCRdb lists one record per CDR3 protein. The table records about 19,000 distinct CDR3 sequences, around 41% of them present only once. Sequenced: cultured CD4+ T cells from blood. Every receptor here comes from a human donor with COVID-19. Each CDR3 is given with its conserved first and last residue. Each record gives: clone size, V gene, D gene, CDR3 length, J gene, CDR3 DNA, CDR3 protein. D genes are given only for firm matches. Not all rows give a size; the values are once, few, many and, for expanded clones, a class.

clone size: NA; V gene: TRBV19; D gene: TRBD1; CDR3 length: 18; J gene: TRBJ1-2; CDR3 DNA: TGTGCCAGTACCACGAGAGAGCAGGGGGCGCGACCGGCCGATGGCTACACCTTC; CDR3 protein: CASTTREQGARPADGYTF
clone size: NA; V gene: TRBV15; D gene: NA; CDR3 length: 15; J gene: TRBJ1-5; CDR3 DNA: TGTGCCACCAGCAGGTATTCCGCGGAGGATCAGCCCCAGCATTTT; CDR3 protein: CATSRYSAEDQPQHF
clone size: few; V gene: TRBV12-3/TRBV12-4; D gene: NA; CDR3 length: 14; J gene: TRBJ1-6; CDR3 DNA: TGTGCCAGCAGTAGGGGTCCCTATAATTCACCCCTCCACTTT; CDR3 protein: CASSRGPYNSPLHF
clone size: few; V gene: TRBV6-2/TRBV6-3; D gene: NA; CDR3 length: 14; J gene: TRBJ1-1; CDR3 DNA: TGTGCCAGCAATACGGGACGAATGAACACTGAAGCTTTCTTT; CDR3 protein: CASNTGRMNTEAFF
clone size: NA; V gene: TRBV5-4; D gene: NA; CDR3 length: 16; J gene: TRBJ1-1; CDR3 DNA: TGTGCCACAAGCCGAGGTCGGGGTACTATGAACACTGAAGCTTTCTTT; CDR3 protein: CATSRGRGTMNTEAFF
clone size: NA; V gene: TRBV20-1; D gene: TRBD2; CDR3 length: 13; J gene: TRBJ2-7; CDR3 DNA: TGCAGTGCTCAGGGCGGGGGGGCCTACGAGCAGTACTTC; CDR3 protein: CSAQGGGAYEQYF
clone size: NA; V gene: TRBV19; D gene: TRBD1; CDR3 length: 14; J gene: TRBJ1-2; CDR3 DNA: TGTGCCAGTAGTACCGAACAGGGGTACTATGGCTACACCTTC; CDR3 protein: CASSTEQGYYGYTF
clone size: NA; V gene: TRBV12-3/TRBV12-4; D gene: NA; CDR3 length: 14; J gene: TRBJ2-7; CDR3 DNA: TGTGCCAGCGGGCTGCGGTCTATCTCCTACGAGCAGTACTTC; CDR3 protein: CASGLRSISYEQYF
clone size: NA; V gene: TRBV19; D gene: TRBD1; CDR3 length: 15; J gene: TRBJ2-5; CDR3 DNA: TGTGCCAGTAGTATCGTGGACAGGGACCAAGAGACCCAGTACTTC; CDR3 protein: CASSIVDRDQETQYF
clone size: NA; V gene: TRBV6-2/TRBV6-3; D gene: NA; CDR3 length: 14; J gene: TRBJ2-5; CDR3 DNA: TGTGCCAGCAGGGACGTGACGGGGAAAGAGACCCAGTACTTC; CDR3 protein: CASRDVTGKETQYF
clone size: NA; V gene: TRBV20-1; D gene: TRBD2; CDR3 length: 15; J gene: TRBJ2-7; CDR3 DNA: TGCAGTGCTAGAGATATCGCGGGGGGCGGATACGAGCAGTACTTC; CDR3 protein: CSARDIAGGGYEQYF
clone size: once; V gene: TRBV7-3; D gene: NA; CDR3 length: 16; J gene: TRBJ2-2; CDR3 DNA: TGTGCCAGCAGCTTCACCGGGACACTGAACACCGGGGAGCTGTTTTTT; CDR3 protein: CASSFTGTLNTGELFF
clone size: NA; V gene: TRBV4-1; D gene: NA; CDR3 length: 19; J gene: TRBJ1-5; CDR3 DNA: TGCGCCAGCAGCCAGGTACAGGGCCTGGGGGGGAATAGCAATCAGCCCCAGCATTTT; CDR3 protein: CASSQVQGLGGNSNQPQHF
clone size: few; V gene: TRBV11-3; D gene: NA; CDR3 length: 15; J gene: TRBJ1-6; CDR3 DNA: TGTGCCAGCAGCTTAGATGCGGGAGATAATTCACCCCTCCACTTT; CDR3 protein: CASSLDAGDNSPLHF
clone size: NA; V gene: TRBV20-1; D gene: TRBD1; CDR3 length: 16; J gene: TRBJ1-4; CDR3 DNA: TGCAGTGCTAGTCCCAGGGGGGCGTCTACTAATGAAAAACTGTTTTTT; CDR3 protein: CSASPRGASTNEKLFF
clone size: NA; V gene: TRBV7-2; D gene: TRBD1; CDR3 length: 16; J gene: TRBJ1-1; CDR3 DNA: TGTGCCAGCAGCTCGCCGGGACAGGGTCCCCTAACGAGAGCTTTCTTT; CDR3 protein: CASSSPGQGPLTRAFF
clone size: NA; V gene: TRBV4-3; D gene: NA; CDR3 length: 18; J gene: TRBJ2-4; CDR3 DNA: TGCGCCAGCAGCCAGGGACTGTCCGGACAGGCCAACAAAAACATTCAGTACTTC; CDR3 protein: CASSQGLSGQANKNIQYF
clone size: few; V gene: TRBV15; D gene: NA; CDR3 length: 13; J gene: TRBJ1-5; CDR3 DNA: TGTGCCACCAGCGTGGACCGGAATCAGCCCCAGCATTTT; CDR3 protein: CATSVDRNQPQHF
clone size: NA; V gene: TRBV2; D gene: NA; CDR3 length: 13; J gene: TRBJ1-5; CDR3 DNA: TGTGCCAGCAGTACATATAGCAATCAGCCCCAGCATTTT; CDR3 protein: CASSTYSNQPQHF
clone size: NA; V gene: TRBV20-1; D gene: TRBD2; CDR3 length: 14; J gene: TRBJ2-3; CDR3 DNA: TGCAGTGCGCCAACGGGACTAATCACAGATACGCAGTATTTT; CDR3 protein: CSAPTGLITDTQYF
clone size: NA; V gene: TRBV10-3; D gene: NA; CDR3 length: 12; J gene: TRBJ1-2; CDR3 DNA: TGTGCCATCAAAGATACCAACTATGGCTACACCTTC; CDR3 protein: CAIKDTNYGYTF
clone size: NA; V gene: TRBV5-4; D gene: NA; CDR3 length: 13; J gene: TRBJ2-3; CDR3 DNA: TGTGCCAGCAGCTTTGAGCGCACAGATACGCAGTATTTT; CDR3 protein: CASSFERTDTQYF
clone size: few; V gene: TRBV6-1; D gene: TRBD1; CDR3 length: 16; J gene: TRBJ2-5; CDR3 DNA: TGTGCCAGCATAGGACCCGACAGGGGGCTTCGGGAGACCCAGTACTTC; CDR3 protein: CASIGPDRGLRETQYF
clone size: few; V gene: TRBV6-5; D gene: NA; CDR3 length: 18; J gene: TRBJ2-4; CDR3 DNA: TGTGCCAGCAGTTTGACAGATCCCCGAGACCTAGCCAAAAACATTCAGTACTTC; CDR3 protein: CASSLTDPRDLAKNIQYF
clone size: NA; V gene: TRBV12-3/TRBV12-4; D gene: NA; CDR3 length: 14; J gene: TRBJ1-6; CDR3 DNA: TGTGCCAGCAGTTTAAGGGAAGGGAATTCACCCCTCCACTTT; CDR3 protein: CASSLREGNSPLHF
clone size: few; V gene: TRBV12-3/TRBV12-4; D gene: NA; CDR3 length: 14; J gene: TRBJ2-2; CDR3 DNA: TGTGCCAGCAGTTCGAGGACTCCCACGGGGGAGCTGTTTTTT; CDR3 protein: CASSSRTPTGELFF
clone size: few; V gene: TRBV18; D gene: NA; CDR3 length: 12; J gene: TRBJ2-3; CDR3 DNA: TGTGCCAGCTCACCAAAGGGAGATACGCAGTATTTT; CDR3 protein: CASSPKGDTQYF
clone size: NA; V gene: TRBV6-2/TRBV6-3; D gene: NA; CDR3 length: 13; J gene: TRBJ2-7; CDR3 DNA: TGTGCCAGCAGGCGACGGGGGATTTACGAGCAGTACTTC; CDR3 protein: CASRRRGIYEQYF
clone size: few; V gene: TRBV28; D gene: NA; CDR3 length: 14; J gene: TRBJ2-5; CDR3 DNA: TGTGCCAGCAGTTTATCTGGGCCCCAAGAGACCCAGTACTTC; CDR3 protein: CASSLSGPQETQYF
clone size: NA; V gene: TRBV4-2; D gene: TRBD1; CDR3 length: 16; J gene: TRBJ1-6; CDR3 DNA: TGTGCCAGCAGCCAACTGGGACAGGGGGTAAATTCACCCCTCCACTTT; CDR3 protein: CASSQLGQGVNSPLHF
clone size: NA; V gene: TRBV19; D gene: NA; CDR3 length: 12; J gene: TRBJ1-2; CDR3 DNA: TGTGCCAGTAGAAGAAAGGGCTATGGCTACACCTTC; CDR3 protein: CASRRKGYGYTF
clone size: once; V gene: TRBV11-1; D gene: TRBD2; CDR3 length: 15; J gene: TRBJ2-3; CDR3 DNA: TGTGCCAGCAGCCCCCAACGGGGGGTCACAGATACGCAGTATTTT; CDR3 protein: CASSPQRGVTDTQYF
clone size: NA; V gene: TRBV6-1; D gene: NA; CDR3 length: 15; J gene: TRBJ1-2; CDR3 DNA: TGTGCCAGCAGGGCAGCCGGGGCCCCATCCTATGGCTACACCTTC; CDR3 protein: CASRAAGAPSYGYTF
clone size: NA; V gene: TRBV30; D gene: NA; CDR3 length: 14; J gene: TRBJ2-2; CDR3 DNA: TGTGCCTGGAGGTACAGAGGGGGGACCGGGGAGCTGTTTTTT; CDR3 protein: CAWRYRGGTGELFF
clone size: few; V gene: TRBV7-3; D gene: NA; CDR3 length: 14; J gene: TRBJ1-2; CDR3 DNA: TGTGCCAGCAGCTTAAATCGGGGCGGCGATGGCTACACCTTC; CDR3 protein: CASSLNRGGDGYTF
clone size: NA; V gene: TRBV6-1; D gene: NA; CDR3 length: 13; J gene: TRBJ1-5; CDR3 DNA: TGTGCCAGCACCGGGGAACAGCCACAGCCCCAGCATTTT; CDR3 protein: CASTGEQPQPQHF
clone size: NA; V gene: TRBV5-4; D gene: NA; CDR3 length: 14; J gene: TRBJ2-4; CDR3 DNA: TGTGCCAGCCACGACGGGGGGCGGGTAAACATTCAGTACTTC; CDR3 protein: CASHDGGRVNIQYF
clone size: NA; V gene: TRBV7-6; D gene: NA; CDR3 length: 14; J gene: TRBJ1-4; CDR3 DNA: TGTGCCAGCAGCTTCCGGGACACTAATGAAAAACTGTTTTTT; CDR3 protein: CASSFRDTNEKLFF
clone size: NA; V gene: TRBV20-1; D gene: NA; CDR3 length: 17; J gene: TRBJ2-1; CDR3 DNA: TGCAGTGGTACGGGGGCGGGGGCGAGAAAATCCTACAATGAGCAGTTCTTC; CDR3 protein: CSGTGAGARKSYNEQFF
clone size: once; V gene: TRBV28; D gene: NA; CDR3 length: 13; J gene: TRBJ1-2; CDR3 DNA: TGTGCCAGCAGTTTTCCACAGAACTATGGCTACACCTTC; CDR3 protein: CASSFPQNYGYTF
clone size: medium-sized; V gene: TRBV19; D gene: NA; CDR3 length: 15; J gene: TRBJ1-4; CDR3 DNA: TGTGCCAGTAGTACCCCCAAAGGCAACAATGAAAAACTGTTTTTT; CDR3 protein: CASSTPKGNNEKLFF
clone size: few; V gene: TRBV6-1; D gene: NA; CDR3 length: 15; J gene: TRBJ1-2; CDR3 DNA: TGTGCCAGCAGCCAGATCCCGACTGTCACTATAGGCTACACCTTC; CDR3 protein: CASSQIPTVTIGYTF
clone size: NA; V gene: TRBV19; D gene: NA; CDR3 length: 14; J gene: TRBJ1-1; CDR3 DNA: TGTGCCAGTACCCCTTTAGATGTATTAAGGGAAGCTTTCTTT; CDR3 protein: CASTPLDVLREAFF
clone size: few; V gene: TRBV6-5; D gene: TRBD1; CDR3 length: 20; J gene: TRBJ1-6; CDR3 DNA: TGTGCCAGCAGTTACTCAACGGGACAGGGGTCCTCCTCCTATAATTCACCCCTCCACTTT; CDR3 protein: CASSYSTGQGSSSYNSPLHF
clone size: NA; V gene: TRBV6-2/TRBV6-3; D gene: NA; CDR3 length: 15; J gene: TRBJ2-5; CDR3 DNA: TGTGCCAACAGTCAGCATACAGGGCCCCAAGAGACCCAGTACTTC; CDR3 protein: CANSQHTGPQETQYF
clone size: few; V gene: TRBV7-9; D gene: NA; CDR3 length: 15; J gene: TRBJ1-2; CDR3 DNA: TGTGCCAGCAGCTTAGCCCTTGCAGGAAACTATGGCTACACCTTC; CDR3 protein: CASSLALAGNYGYTF
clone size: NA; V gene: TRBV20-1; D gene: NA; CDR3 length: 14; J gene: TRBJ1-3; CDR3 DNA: TGCAGTGCTAGAAATCCGCGGTCTGGAAACACCATATATTTT; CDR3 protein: CSARNPRSGNTIYF